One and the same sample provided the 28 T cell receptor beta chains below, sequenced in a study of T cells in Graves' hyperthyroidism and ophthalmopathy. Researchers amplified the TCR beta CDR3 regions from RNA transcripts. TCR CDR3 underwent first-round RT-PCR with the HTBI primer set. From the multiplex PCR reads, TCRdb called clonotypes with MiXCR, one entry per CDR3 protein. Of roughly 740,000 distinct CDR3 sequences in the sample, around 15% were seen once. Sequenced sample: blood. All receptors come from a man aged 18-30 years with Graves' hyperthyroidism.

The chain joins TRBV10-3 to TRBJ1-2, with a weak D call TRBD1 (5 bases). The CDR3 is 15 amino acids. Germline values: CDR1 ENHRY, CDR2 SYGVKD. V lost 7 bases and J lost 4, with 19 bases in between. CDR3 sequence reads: CAIMSQGSNFYGYTF. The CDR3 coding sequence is TGTGCCATCATGTCTCAGGGCAGCAATTTCTATGGCTACACCTTC.

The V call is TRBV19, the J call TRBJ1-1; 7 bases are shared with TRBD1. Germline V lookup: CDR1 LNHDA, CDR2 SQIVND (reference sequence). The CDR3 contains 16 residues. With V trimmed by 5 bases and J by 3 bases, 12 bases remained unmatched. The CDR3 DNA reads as TGTGCCAGTAGTCTGGGACAGTGGGTTCAGGACACTGAAGCTTTCTTT. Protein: CASSLGQWVQDTEAFF.

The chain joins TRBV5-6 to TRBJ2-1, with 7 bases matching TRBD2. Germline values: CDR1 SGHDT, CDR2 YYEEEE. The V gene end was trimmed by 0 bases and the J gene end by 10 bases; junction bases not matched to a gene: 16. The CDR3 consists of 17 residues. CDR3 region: CASSLVLGGTGTSEQFF. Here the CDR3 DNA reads TGTGCCAGCAGCTTGGTCCTGGGAGGGACGGGCACTTCCGAGCAGTTCTTC.

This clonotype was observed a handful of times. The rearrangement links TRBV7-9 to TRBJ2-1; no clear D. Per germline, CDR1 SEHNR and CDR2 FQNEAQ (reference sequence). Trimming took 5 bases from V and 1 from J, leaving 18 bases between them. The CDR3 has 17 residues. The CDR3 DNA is TGTGCCAGCAGCCCCTCAGAGTGGCTACGTTCCTACAATGAGCAGTTCTTC. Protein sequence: CASSPSEWLRSYNEQFF.

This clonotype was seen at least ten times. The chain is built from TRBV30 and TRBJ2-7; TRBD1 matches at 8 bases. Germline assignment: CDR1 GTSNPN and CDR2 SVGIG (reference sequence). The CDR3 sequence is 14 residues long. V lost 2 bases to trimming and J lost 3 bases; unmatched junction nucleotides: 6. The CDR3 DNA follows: TGTGCCTGGAGTACAGGACAGGGTGGCTACGAGCAGTACTTC. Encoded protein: CAWSTGQGGYEQYF.

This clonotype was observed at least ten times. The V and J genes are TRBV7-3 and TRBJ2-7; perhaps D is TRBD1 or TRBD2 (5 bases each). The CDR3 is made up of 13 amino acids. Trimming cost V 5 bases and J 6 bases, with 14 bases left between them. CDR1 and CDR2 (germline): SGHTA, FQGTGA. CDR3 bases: TGTGCCAGCAGCCCCCGGGGCGCAGGCGAGCAGTACTTC. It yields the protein CASSPRGAGEQYF.

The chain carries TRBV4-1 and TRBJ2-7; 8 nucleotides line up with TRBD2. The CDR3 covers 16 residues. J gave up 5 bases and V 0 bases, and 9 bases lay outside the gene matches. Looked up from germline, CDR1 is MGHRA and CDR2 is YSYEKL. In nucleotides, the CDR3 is TGCGCCAGCAGCCAAGATGTGGTCGGGAGGGCCGACGAGCAGTACTTC. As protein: CASSQDVVGRADEQYF.

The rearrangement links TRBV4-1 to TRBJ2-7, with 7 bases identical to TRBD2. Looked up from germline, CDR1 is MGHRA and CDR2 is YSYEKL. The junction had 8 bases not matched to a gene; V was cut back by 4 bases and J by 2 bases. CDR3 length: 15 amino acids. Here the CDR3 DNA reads TGCGCCAGCAGCCCTTCCGGGGAGGGCCCCTACGAGCAGTACTTC. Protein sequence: CASSPSGEGPYEQYF.

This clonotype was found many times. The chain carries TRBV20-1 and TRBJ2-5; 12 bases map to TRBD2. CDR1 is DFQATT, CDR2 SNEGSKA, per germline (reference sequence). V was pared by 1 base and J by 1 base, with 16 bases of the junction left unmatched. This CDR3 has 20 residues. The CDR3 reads CSARAFKTRTSGTSQETQYF. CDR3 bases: TGCAGTGCTAGAGCCTTCAAGACGCGGACTAGCGGGACCAGCCAAGAGACCCAGTACTTC.

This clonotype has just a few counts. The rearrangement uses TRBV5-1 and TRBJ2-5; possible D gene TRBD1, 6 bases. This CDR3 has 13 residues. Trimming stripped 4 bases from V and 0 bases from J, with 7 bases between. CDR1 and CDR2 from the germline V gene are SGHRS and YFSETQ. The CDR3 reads CASSQGYQETQYF. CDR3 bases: TGCGCCAGCAGCCAGGGGTACCAAGAGACCCAGTACTTC.

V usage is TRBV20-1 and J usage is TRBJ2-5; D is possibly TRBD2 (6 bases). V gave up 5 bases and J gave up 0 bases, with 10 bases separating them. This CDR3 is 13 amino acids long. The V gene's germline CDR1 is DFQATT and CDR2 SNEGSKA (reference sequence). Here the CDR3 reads CSARRGDQETQYF. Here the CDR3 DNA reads TGCAGTGCTCGACGCGGGGACCAAGAGACCCAGTACTTC.

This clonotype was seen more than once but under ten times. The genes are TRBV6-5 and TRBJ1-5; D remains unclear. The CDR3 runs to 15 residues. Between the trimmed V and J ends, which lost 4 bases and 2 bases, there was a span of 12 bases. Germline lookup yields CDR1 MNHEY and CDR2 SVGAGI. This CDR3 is CASSSLGSRNQPQHF. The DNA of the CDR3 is TGTGCCAGCAGTTCCCTGGGGTCTCGCAATCAGCCCCAGCATTTT.

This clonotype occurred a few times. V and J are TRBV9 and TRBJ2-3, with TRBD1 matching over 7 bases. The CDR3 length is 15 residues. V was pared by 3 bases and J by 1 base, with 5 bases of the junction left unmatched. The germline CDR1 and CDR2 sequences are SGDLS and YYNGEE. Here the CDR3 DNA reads TGTGCCAGCAGCGCGACAGGGTTCGGCACAGATACGCAGTATTTT. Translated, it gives CASSATGFGTDTQYF. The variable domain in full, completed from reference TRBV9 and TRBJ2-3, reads DSGVTQTPKHLITATGQRVTLRCSPRSGDLSVYWYQQSLDQGLQFLIQYYNGEERAKGNILERFSAQQFPDLHSELNLSSLELGDSALYFCASSATGFGTDTQYFGPGTRLTVL.

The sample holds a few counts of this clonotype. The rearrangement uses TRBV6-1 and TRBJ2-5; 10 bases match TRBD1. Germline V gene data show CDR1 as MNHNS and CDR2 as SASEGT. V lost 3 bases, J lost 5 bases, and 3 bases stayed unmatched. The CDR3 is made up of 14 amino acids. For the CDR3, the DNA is TGTGCCAGCAGTGAGACAGGGGGCAGCGAGACCCAGTACTTC. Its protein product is CASSETGGSETQYF.

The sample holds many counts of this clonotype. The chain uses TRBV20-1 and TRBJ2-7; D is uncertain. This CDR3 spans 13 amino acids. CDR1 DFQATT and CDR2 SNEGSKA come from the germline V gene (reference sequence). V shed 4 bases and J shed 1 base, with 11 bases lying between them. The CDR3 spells CSATGPPSYEQYF. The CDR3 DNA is TGCAGTGCTACGGGCCCTCCTTCCTACGAGCAGTACTTC.

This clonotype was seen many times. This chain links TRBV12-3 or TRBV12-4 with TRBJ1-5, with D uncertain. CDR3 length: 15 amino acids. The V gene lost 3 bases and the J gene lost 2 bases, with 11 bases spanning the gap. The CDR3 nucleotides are TGTGCCAGCAGTTTTGGGGAGAGGGGCAATCAGCCCCAGCATTTT. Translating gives CASSFGERGNQPQHF.

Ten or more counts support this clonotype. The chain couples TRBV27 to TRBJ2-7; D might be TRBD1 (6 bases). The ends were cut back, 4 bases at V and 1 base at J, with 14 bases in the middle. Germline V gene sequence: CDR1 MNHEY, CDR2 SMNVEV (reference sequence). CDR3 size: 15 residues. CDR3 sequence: CASSSHRDSSYEQYF. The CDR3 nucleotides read TGTGCCAGCAGTTCCCACAGGGATTCATCCTACGAGCAGTACTTC.

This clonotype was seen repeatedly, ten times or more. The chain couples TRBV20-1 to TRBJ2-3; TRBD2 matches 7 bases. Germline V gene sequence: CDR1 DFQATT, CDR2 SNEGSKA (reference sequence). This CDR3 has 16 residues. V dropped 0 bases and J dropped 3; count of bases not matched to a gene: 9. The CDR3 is CSARDPRAGETDTQYF. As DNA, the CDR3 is TGCAGTGCTAGAGACCCGCGGGCGGGAGAAACAGATACGCAGTATTTT.

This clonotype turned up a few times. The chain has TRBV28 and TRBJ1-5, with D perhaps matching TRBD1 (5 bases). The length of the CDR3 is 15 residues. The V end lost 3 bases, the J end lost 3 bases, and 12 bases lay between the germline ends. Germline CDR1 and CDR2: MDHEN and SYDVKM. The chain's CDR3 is CASSFSGRDNQPQHF. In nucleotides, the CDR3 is TGTGCCAGCAGTTTCTCCGGCAGGGACAATCAGCCCCAGCATTTT.

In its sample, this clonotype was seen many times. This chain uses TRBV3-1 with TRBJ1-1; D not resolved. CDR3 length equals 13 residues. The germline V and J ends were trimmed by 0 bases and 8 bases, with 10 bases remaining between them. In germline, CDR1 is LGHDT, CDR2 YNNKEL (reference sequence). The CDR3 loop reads CASSQDWFGEAFF. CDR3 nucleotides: TGTGCCAGCAGCCAAGATTGGTTCGGCGAAGCTTTCTTT. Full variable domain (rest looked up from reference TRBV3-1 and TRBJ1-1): DTAVSQTPKYLVTQMGNDKSIKCEQNLGHDTMYWYKQDSKKFLKIMFSYNNKELIINETVPNRFSPKSPDKAHLNLHINSLELGDSAVYFCASSQDWFGEAFFGQGTRLTVV.

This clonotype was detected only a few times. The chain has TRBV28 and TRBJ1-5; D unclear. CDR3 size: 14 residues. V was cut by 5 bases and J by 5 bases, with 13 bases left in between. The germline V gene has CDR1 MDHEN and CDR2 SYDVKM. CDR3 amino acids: CASSPLLLDQPQHF. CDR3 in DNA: TGTGCCAGCAGTCCCCTTCTCTTGGATCAGCCCCAGCATTTT.

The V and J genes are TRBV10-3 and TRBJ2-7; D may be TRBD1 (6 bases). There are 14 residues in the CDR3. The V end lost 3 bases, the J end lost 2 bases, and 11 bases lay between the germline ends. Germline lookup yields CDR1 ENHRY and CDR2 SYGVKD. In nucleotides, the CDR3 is TGTGCCATCAGTGATTCGGACAGAGCCTACGAGCAGTACTTC. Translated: CAISDSDRAYEQYF.

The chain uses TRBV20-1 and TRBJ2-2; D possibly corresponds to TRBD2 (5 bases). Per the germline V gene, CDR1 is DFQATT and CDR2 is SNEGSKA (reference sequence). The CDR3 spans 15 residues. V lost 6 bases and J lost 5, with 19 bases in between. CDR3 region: CSAINTGFGTGELFF. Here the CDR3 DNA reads TGCAGTGCCATAAACACGGGGTTCGGGACCGGGGAGCTGTTTTTT.

The CDR3 spells CSVVKTGGSLNTEAFF. In nucleotides, the CDR3 is TGCAGCGTTGTGAAGACAGGCGGTAGCCTGAACACTGAAGCTTTCTTT. This sequence joins TRBV29-1 and TRBJ1-1; the D gene is possibly TRBD1 (6 bases). This CDR3 is built from 16 residues. From germline, CDR1 is SQVTM and CDR2 ANQGSEA. V dropped 4 bases and J dropped 0 bases, with 18 bases sitting between them.

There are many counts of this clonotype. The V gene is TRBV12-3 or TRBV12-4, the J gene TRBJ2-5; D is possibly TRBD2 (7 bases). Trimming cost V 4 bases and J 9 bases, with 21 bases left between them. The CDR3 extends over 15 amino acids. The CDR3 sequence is CASSSRWGRGKAQYF. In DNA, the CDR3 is TGTGCCAGCAGTTCCCGTTGGGGGCGGGGGAAGGCCCAGTACTTC.

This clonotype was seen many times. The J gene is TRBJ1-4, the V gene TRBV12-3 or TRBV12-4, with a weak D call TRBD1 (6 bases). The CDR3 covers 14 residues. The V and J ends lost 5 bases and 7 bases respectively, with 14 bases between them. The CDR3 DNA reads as TGTGCCAGCAGTCCCACAGGGTTGGGTGAAAAACTGTTTTTT. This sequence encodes CASSPTGLGEKLFF.

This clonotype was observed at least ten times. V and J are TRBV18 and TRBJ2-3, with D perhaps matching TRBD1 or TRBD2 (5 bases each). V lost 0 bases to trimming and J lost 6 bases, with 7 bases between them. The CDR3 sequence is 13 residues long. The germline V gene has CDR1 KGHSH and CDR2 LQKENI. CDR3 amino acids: CASSPPGEDTQYF. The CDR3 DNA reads TGTGCCAGCTCACCACCGGGGGAGGATACGCAGTATTTT.

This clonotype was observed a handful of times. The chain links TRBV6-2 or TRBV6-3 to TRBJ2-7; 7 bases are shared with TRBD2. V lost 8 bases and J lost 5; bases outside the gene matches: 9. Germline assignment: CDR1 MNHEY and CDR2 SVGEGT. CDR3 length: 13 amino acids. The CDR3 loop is CASGSAGSDEQYF. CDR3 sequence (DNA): TGTGCCAGCGGTTCAGCGGGAAGCGACGAGCAGTACTTC.